Sequencing of this T cell receptor (beta chain) was carried out in a study of T cells after yellow fever vaccination. TCRdb re-called the 5' RACE reads with MiXCR, one entry per CDR3 protein. The sample consists of 450,000 to 650,000 distinct CDR3 sequences, 21% of them appearing once. Looked up from germline, CDR1 is LGHNA and CDR2 is YNFKEQ. V shed 4 bases and J shed 4 bases, with 13 bases lying between them. The CDR3 contains 14 residues. This clonotype has a handful of counts. The chain employs TRBV4-2 and TRBJ1-2; D is unresolved. The receptor's source is a young man who received the YFV17D yellow fever vaccine. Sequenced here: PBMCs, sampled approximately 22 days after the first yellow fever vaccination. CDR3 DNA sequence: TGTGCCAGCAGCCTTCGGATGAGAGGCTATGGCTACACCTTC. Its translation is CASSLRMRGYGYTF.